This entry is about one T cell receptor (beta chain). This sample was taken from a study of T cell changes during pregnancy in multiple sclerosis. Trimming cost V 2 bases and J 2 bases, with 16 bases left between them. Germline V CDR1 and CDR2: KGHSH, LQKENI. This CDR3 region has 17 residues. The method was immunoSEQ multiplex PCR; TCRdb's version includes in-frame clones alone and lacks a portion of them. The sample yields around 70,000 clones, approximately 91% seen once. V gene TRBV18 combines with J gene TRBJ1-5, with TRBD1 as a possible D gene (5 bases). The sequence derives from a female donor with multiple sclerosis, enrolled in a pregnancy study. The starting material was peripheral blood, obtained in the third trimester of pregnancy. The CDR3 DNA follows: TGTGCCAGCTCACCATTCGGGTCAGGGCAGGGCAATCAGCCCCAGCATTTT. This gives the protein CASSPFGSGQGNQPQHF.